This T cell receptor beta chain was retrieved from a study of CD8 T cells in Susac syndrome. About this clonotype: What it binds is unknown.

Findings and caveats of the study: TEMRA cells and active patients showed peak Susac CD8+ clonal expansion.

RNA, at about 0.45 to 1 ug, was reverse transcribed with random hexamers. From the immunoSEQ multiplex PCR reads, TCRdb called clonotypes with MiXCR, one entry per CDR3 protein. The sample yields around 100,000 distinct CDR3 sequences, about 96% seen once. Sequenced: CD8+ T cells from PBMCs. This TCR was sampled from a human donor with Susac syndrome.

The CDR3 DNA follows: TGCGCCAGCAGCTGGACTAGCGGGGATTACAATGAGCAGTTCTTC. This sequence encodes CASSWTSGDYNEQFF. The chain is built from TRBV5-1 and TRBJ2-1, with 12 bases matching TRBD2. V lost 3 bases to trimming and J lost 4 bases; unmatched junction nucleotides: 2. Germline loops: CDR1 SGHRS, CDR2 YFSETQ. This CDR3 region has 15 residues.